This TCR beta chain was profiled in a study of blood T cell repertoires in COVID-19. Seattle patient enrollment occurred during active infection, with longitudinal follow-up thereafter. Losses at the gene ends were 4 bases for V and 2 bases for J; bases not matched to a gene: 7. Germline V gene lookup returns CDR1 KGHDR and CDR2 SFDVKD. This CDR3 spans 16 amino acids. Profiling relied on immunoSEQ multiplex PCR, and the TCRdb table lists in-frame clones only, not all of them. Among some 200,000 clones listed, less than 90% were seen once. What was sequenced was peripheral blood. The rearrangement uses TRBV24-1 and TRBJ2-3; 8 bases agree with TRBD2. The clonotype originates from a woman between 55 and 75 years old with COVID-19, enrolled during active disease. The CDR3 is CATSDPAGDLTDTQYF. The CDR3 DNA reads as TGTGCCACCAGTGACCCAGCGGGAGACCTCACAGATACGCAGTATTTT.